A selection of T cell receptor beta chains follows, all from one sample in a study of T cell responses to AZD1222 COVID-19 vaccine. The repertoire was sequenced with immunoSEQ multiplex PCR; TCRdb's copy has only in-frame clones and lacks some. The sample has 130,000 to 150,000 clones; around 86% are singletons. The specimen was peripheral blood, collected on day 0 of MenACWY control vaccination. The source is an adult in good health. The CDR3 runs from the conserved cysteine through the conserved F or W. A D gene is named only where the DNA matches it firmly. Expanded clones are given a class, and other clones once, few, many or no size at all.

CASSSPPRQGANYGYTF | TGTGCCAGCAGTTCACCCCCCAGGCAGGGGGCGAACTATGGCTACACCTTC | NA | TRBJ1-2 | TRBD1 | TRBV28
CASRSSGTRTNQPQHF | TGTGCCAGCAGATCCTCCGGGACGAGGACCAATCAGCCCCAGCATTTT | NA | TRBJ1-5 | NA | TRBV28
CASSPGGGGNEQFF | TGTGCCAGCAGCCCCGGTGGAGGGGGCAATGAGCAGTTCTTC | few | TRBJ2-1 | NA | TRBV5-4
CASGSGGREQFF | TGTGCTAGTGGTTCCGGGGGGCGAGAGCAGTTCTTC | NA | TRBJ2-1 | NA | TRBV12-5
CASSRDRANSPLHF | TGCGCCAGCAGCCGGGACAGGGCTAATTCACCCCTCCACTTT | NA | TRBJ1-6 | TRBD1 | TRBV5-1
CASSQGWGGKGNQPQHF | TGCGCCAGCAGCCAAGGATGGGGGGGCAAAGGCAATCAGCCCCAGCATTTT | NA | TRBJ1-5 | NA | TRBV4-1
CASSVGVAVPDTQYF | TGTGCCAGCAGCGTAGGTGTGGCAGTCCCAGATACGCAGTATTTT | NA | TRBJ2-3 | NA | TRBV9
CASSVTQGETQYF | TGCGCCAGCAGTGTGACCCAGGGGGAGACCCAGTACTTC | NA | TRBJ2-5 | NA | TRBV10-2
CASTKIHTGSRAYGYTF | TGTGCCAGTACAAAGATCCACACAGGCTCCCGGGCCTATGGCTACACCTTC | once | TRBJ1-2 | NA | TRBV19
CASSPLPRGETQYF | TGTGCCAGCTCACCACTGCCTAGGGGAGAGACCCAGTACTTC | NA | TRBJ2-5 | NA | TRBV18
CATSREVNYGYTF | TGTGCCACCAGCAGAGAAGTTAACTATGGCTACACCTTC | once | TRBJ1-2 | NA | TRBV15
CASSLEGLAWDTQYF | TGTGCCAGCAGCTTGGAGGGACTAGCTTGGGATACGCAGTATTTT | NA | TRBJ2-3 | TRBD2 | TRBV5-6
CASRGQSTSGNTIYF | TGTGCCAGCAGGGGACAGTCGACTTCTGGAAACACCATATATTTT | once | TRBJ1-3 | TRBD1 | TRBV6-5
CASSYSGTSGIYNEQFF | TGTGCCAGCAGTTACTCCGGGACTAGCGGGATTTACAATGAGCAGTTCTTC | few | TRBJ2-1 | TRBD2 | TRBV6-2/TRBV6-3
CASRRGEVNTEAFF | TGTGCCAGCCGCCGGGGGGAGGTCAACACTGAAGCTTTCTTT | NA | TRBJ1-1 | NA | TRBV5-6
CASSGGTSNQPQHF | TGTGCCAGTAGCGGAGGCACTAGCAATCAGCCCCAGCATTTT | NA | TRBJ1-5 | NA | TRBV19
CASRAVSNYGYTF | TGTGCCAGCAGAGCGGTTTCTAACTATGGCTACACCTTC | NA | TRBJ1-2 | NA | TRBV6-5
CASSSAGVSTGELFF | TGTGCCAGCTCCTCTGCAGGGGTCAGCACCGGGGAGCTGTTTTTT | once | TRBJ2-2 | NA | TRBV28
CASTRTGGRGTDTQYF | TGTGCCAGCACCCGGACCGGGGGGAGGGGTACAGATACGCAGTATTTT | NA | TRBJ2-3 | TRBD2 | TRBV28
CASSSTGYYNEQFF | TGTGCCAGCTCCTCGACCGGATATTACAATGAGCAGTTCTTC | NA | TRBJ2-1 | NA | TRBV7-9
CASRITGGSSNQPQHF | TGTGCCAGTAGAATAACAGGGGGCTCTAGCAATCAGCCCCAGCATTTT | NA | TRBJ1-5 | TRBD1 | TRBV19
CASSVAVNTGANVLTF | TGTGCCAGCAGCGTAGCTGTAAATACCGGGGCCAACGTCCTGACTTTC | few | TRBJ2-6 | NA | TRBV9
CASSFWTANSGNTIYF | TGTGCCAGCAGCTTTTGGACGGCCAACTCTGGAAACACCATATATTTT | NA | TRBJ1-3 | NA | TRBV11-2
CASSEVDRVGYGYTF | TGTGCCAGCAGTGAAGTGGACAGGGTTGGCTATGGCTACACCTTC | NA | TRBJ1-2 | TRBD1 | TRBV2